Listed here are 27 T cell receptor beta chains from one sample, sequenced in a study of shared clonotypes between healthy human individuals. The repertoire was sequenced with immunoSEQ multiplex PCR; TCRdb's copy has only in-frame clones and lacks some. Counted here are more than 1 million clones, about 84% occurring once; the ten biggest clones make up more than 0.5%. Sequences were obtained from memory CD4+ T cells from PBMCs. Documented subset: CD45RA-negative fraction. The receptors shown here come from a man younger than 30 in good health. Some clones in this sample may be carry-over from other donors' samples.

The genes are TRBV10-3 and TRBJ2-1; tentatively, D is TRBD1 or TRBD2 (6 bases each). The CDR3 runs 13 residues. Looked up from germline, CDR1 is ENHRY and CDR2 is SYGVKD. With 10 bases removed from V and 3 bases from J, the gap between germline ends came to 13 bases. The CDR3 loop is CATNGGDYNEQFF. As DNA, the CDR3 is TGTGCCACAAACGGGGGCGACTACAATGAGCAGTTCTTC.

The V and J genes are TRBV5-1 and TRBJ1-1; D is uncertain. V lost 0 bases and J 5 bases, leaving 14 bases between the germline ends. The germline gives CDR1 SGHRS, CDR2 YFSETQ. CDR3 length: 15 amino acids. CDR3 sequence reads: CASSLGSILGTEAFF. The CDR3 DNA sequence: TGCGCCAGCAGCTTGGGATCGATCCTAGGGACTGAAGCTTTCTTT.

DNA of the CDR3: TGTGCCAGCACGGGTCTCCGTGGCTACACCTTC. Translated, it gives CASTGLRGYTF. The chain has TRBV28 and TRBJ1-2, with unresolved D. Trimming removed 7 bases at V and 7 bases at J, with 10 bases between. Germline CDR1 MDHEN, CDR2 SYDVKM. CDR3 size: 11 residues.

The V call is TRBV7-2, the J call TRBJ2-7; 7 bases agree with TRBD2. After removal of 4 bases from V and 1 base from J, the junction contained 1 base not matched to a gene. Looked up from germline, CDR1 is SGHTA and CDR2 is FQGNSA. CDR3 length: 13 amino acids. The CDR3 sequence is CASSSRGSYEQYF. The CDR3 bases are TGTGCCAGCAGCTCGCGGGGGTCCTACGAGCAGTACTTC.

The chain has TRBV4-1 and TRBJ1-4; maybe TRBD1 (5 bases). This CDR3 is built from 16 residues. Germline CDR1 is MGHRA and CDR2 is YSYEKL. V dropped 4 bases and J dropped 5 bases, with 17 bases sitting between them. This CDR3 is CASSPHAGGSNEKLFF. Written as DNA, the CDR3 is TGCGCCAGCAGCCCCCATGCTGGGGGGTCAAATGAAAAACTGTTTTTT.

The sample holds one count of this clone. The rearrangement joins TRBV9 to TRBJ2-5; 7 nucleotides align to TRBD1. Germline loops: CDR1 SGDLS, CDR2 YYNGEE. The ends lost 3 bases at V and 5 bases at J; junction bases unmatched: 4. The CDR3 extends over 13 amino acids. CDR3 residues: CASSEGARETQYF. In nucleotides, the CDR3 is TGTGCCAGCAGCGAGGGGGCGAGGGAGACCCAGTACTTC. Looking up the rest from reference TRBV9 and TRBJ2-5 gives the full variable domain: DSGVTQTPKHLITATGQRVTLRCSPRSGDLSVYWYQQSLDQGLQFLIQYYNGEERAKGNILERFSAQQFPDLHSELNLSSLELGDSALYFCASSEGARETQYFGPGTRLLVL.

The rearrangement links TRBV4-2 to TRBJ2-2; the D is unclear. Trimming removed 1 base from V and 1 base from J, with 7 bases in between. The V gene's germline CDR1 is LGHNA and CDR2 YNFKEQ. This CDR3 contains 15 residues. CDR3 DNA sequence: TGTGCCAGCAGCCAAGGGCAGCAGAACACCGGGGAGCTGTTTTTT. Translating it yields CASSQGQQNTGELFF.

This clone appeared a single time. V is TRBV25-1 and J is TRBJ2-5; a possible D gene is TRBD2 (5 bases). In germline, CDR1 is MGHDK, CDR2 SYGVNS. CDR3 length: 15 residues. V gave up 1 base and J gave up 3 bases, with 12 bases separating them. CDR3: CASSEWRAEEETQYF. The CDR3 DNA follows: TGTGCCAGCAGTGAATGGAGAGCGGAAGAAGAGACCCAGTACTTC.

The CDR3 nucleotides are TGTGCCAGCAGCTTAGAGGACAGGGGGGTAACCGGGGAGCTGTTTTTT. This gives the protein CASSLEDRGVTGELFF. J is TRBJ2-2 and V is TRBV11-1, with 10 positions matching TRBD1. The CDR3 runs to 16 residues. Germline CDR1 and CDR2: SGHAT and FQDESV (reference sequence). V lost 1 base to trimming and J lost 5 bases; unmatched junction nucleotides: 4.

CDR3 bases: TGTGCCAGTAGGATCCGGGGCTGGGGAGAGCTTCCTGGAAACACCATATATTTT. It codes for CASRIRGWGELPGNTIYF. The rearrangement uses TRBV19 and TRBJ1-3; D possibly corresponds to TRBD1 (5 bases). V lost 6 bases to trimming and J lost 2 bases, with 23 bases between them. The V gene's germline CDR1 is LNHDA and CDR2 SQIVND (reference sequence). This CDR3 region has 18 residues.

The chain carries TRBV6-1 and TRBJ2-4; 9 positions agree with TRBD1. The germline gives CDR1 MNHNS, CDR2 SASEGT. CDR3 length: 16 amino acids. Trimming cost V 2 bases and J 8 bases; bases outside gene matches: 10. CDR3 loop: CASSESPQGARDIQYF. In DNA form, the CDR3 reads TGTGCCAGCAGTGAATCCCCACAGGGGGCGCGGGACATTCAGTACTTC.

The rearrangement links TRBV14 to TRBJ2-3; D is unresolved. The CDR3 has 11 residues. Germline assignment: CDR1 SGHDN and CDR2 FVKESK. Trimming pared 4 bases from V and 5 bases from J, leaving 4 bases between. The chain's CDR3 is CASSLRDTQYF. The DNA for the CDR3 is TGTGCCAGCAGCCTCCGAGATACGCAGTATTTT.

This chain connects TRBV7-9 to TRBJ2-5; TRBD2 agrees at 7 bases. This CDR3 spans 16 amino acids. CDR1 is SEHNR, CDR2 FQNEAQ, per germline (reference sequence). With V trimmed by 0 bases and J by 5 bases, 9 bases remained unmatched. The CDR3 sequence is CASSLAFGGRMETQYF. CDR3 DNA sequence: TGTGCCAGCAGCTTAGCGTTCGGGGGGAGGATGGAGACCCAGTACTTC.

The rearrangement joins TRBV9 to TRBJ2-1; D perhaps matches TRBD1 (5 bases). Germline CDR1 reads SGDLS; CDR2 reads YYNGEE. Trimming left V 0 bases short and J 0 bases short, with 13 bases between. The CDR3 runs 17 residues. CDR3 nucleotides: TGTGCCAGCAGCGTAGGGGGCCCGGCGAGCTCCTACAATGAGCAGTTCTTC. Amino acids: CASSVGGPASSYNEQFF.

The genes are TRBV18 and TRBJ2-3; D perhaps matches TRBD2 (5 bases). The germline CDR1 and CDR2 sequences are KGHSH and LQKENI. This CDR3 is built from 15 residues. V lost 1 base, J lost 4 bases, and 12 bases lay in between. CDR3: CASSPQEGLADTQYF. The CDR3 bases are TGTGCCAGCTCACCACAAGAGGGCCTCGCAGATACGCAGTATTTT.

The CDR3 spells CAWSVRRPRGVPNYGYTF. The CDR3 DNA follows: TGTGCCTGGAGTGTACGACGCCCGCGGGGGGTGCCTAACTATGGCTACACCTTC. The chain combines TRBV30 with TRBJ1-2, with D possibly matching TRBD1 (5 bases). V gave up 0 bases and J gave up 0 bases, with 20 bases separating them. The CDR3 covers 18 residues. Looked up from germline, CDR1 is GTSNPN and CDR2 is SVGIG (reference sequence).

This clone was counted once. The chain is built from TRBV5-1 and TRBJ2-7, with unresolved D. CDR1 and CDR2 (germline): SGHRS, YFSETQ. The CDR3 sequence is 13 residues long. V was cut by 3 bases and J by 2 bases, with 9 bases left in between. The CDR3 here is CASSSPITYEQYF. The DNA of the CDR3 is TGCGCCAGCAGCTCCCCAATCACCTACGAGCAGTACTTC.

The rearrangement uses TRBV7-3 and TRBJ2-7, with TRBD1 matching 10 bases. The V and J ends lost 4 bases and 6 bases, in that order; junction bases with no gene match: 3. Germline CDR1 and CDR2: SGHTA and FQGTGA. The CDR3 totals 13 residues. CDR3 DNA: TGTGCCAGCAGCTCCGGGACAGGGGCCGAGCAGTACTTC. Protein product: CASSSGTGAEQYF.

The CDR3: CASSRPGLAGPSNTGELFF. CDR3 sequence (DNA): TGCGCCAGCAGCCGACCGGGACTAGCGGGACCATCGAACACCGGGGAGCTGTTTTTT. The chain uses TRBV4-1 and TRBJ2-2, with TRBD2 matching over 13 bases. V trimming: 4 bases; J trimming: 0 bases; junction bases outside the gene matches: 8. Germline V CDR1 and CDR2: MGHRA, YSYEKL. CDR3 length: 19 residues.

V is TRBV28 and J is TRBJ2-7, with 9 bases that match TRBD2. Per the germline V gene, CDR1 is MDHEN and CDR2 is SYDVKM. V shed 9 bases and J 0 bases; nucleotides not matched to a gene: 3. The CDR3 is 13 residues long. The CDR3 here is CASLAGNSYEQYF. Here the CDR3 DNA reads TGTGCCAGTCTAGCGGGAAACTCCTACGAGCAGTACTTC.

The CDR3 DNA sequence: TGTGCCAGCAGCCAACTGATAGGCCCCTACGAGCAGTACTTC. Its protein product is CASSQLIGPYEQYF. The chain joins TRBV14 to TRBJ2-7; D remains ambiguous. The germline gives CDR1 SGHDN, CDR2 FVKESK. V shed 2 bases and J shed 2 bases, with 10 bases lying between them. The length of the CDR3 is 14 residues.

This clone was detected only once. Here the CDR3 reads CASSRQVEKLFF. For the CDR3, the DNA is TGTGCCAGCAGTCGGCAGGTTGAAAAACTGTTTTTT. This rearrangement joins TRBV28 to TRBJ1-4; no definite D call. The ends were cut back, 5 bases at V and 7 bases at J, with 8 bases in the middle. Germline V gene sequence: CDR1 MDHEN, CDR2 SYDVKM. The CDR3 sequence is 12 residues long.

The CDR3 spells CARKTGGAHEQYF. CDR3 bases: TGTGCCAGGAAGACAGGGGGCGCCCACGAGCAGTACTTC. The chain links TRBV2 to TRBJ2-7; 10 bases align to TRBD1. The trim removed 9 bases at V and 5 bases at J, leaving 7 bases unmatched. CDR3 length: 13 residues. Per germline, CDR1 SNHLY and CDR2 FYNNEI.

V and J are TRBV19 and TRBJ2-3, with 12 bases matching TRBD2. V was pared by 8 bases and J by 5 bases, with 5 bases of the junction left unmatched. The germline V gene encodes CDR1 LNHDA and CDR2 SQIVND (reference sequence). CDR3 size: 14 residues. The CDR3 sequence is CASRLAGGRDTQYF. CDR3 coding DNA: TGTGCCAGTCGGCTAGCGGGAGGGCGAGATACGCAGTATTTT.

A few counts support this clone. CDR3 bases: TGTGCCCTTGCCGCGAACACCGGGGAGCTGTTTTTT. Amino acid sequence: CALAANTGELFF. The chain carries TRBV28 and TRBJ2-2, with D hard to call. Germline V gene lookup returns CDR1 MDHEN and CDR2 SYDVKM. The ends were cut back, 11 bases at V and 0 bases at J, with 7 bases in the middle. This CDR3 is 12 amino acids long.

The chain couples TRBV2 to TRBJ1-2; D might be TRBD1 (5 bases). Trimming removed 7 bases from V and 4 bases from J, with 16 bases in between. The CDR3 sequence is 14 residues long. Germline CDR1 is SNHLY and CDR2 is FYNNEI. The chain's CDR3 is CASTGQGGTYGYTF. The CDR3 coding sequence is TGTGCCAGCACGGGGCAGGGAGGCACCTATGGCTACACCTTC.

This chain joins TRBV19 and TRBJ1-2, with D unclear. Germline CDR1 is LNHDA and CDR2 is SQIVND (reference sequence). The CDR3 contains 16 residues. The V end lost 0 bases, the J end lost 8 bases, and 19 bases lay between the germline ends. CDR3: CASSIEKSGLRGGYTF. The CDR3 DNA reads as TGTGCCAGTAGTATAGAAAAAAGCGGTTTAAGAGGAGGCTACACCTTC. The full variable domain, rest sourced from reference TRBV19 and TRBJ1-2, is DGGITQSPKYLFRKEGQNVTLSCEQNLNHDAMYWYRQDPGQGLRLIYYSQIVNDFQKGDIAEGYSVSREKKESFPLTVTSAQKNPTAFYLCASSIEKSGLRGGYTFGSGTRLTVV.